What follows is one T cell receptor (beta chain) and its context. Sequencing was performed with immunoSEQ multiplex PCR; in TCRdb, only in-frame clones are kept and a portion is missing. Among a few hundred thousand clones, about four fifths were seen once, and the ten largest hold nearly 7.5%. This entry comes from a study of Ad26.COV2.S vaccination and SARS-CoV-2 variants. The treatment here: 15 to 20 received Ad26.COV2.S at low or high dose, single or two shots; about 5 received placebo; per-sample allocation not given. Collection of samples fell on day 63 after the first vaccine or placebo injection. V was trimmed by 5 bases and J by 7 bases, leaving 13 bases between them. The CDR3 length is 13 residues. Germline loops: CDR1 SGHRS, CDR2 YFSETQ.

The genes are TRBV5-1 and TRBJ2-4; D is unclear. The receptor's source is a person between 18 and 65 years old who received the Ad26.COV2.S COVID-19 vaccine or a placebo. This specimen consisted of peripheral blood, obtained in a trial of Ad26.COV2.S vaccine versus placebo. CDR3 sequence (DNA): TGCGCCAGCAGTGTAGACCTTTGGAACATTCAGTACTTC. This gives the protein CASSVDLWNIQYF. The entire variable domain, with the rest obtained from reference TRBV5-1 and TRBJ2-4, is as follows: KAGVTQTPRYLIKTRGQQVTLSCSPISGHRSVSWYQQTPGQGLQFLFEYFSETQRNKGNFPGRFSGRQFSNSRSEMNVSTLELGDSALYLCASSVDLWNIQYFGAGTRLSVL.